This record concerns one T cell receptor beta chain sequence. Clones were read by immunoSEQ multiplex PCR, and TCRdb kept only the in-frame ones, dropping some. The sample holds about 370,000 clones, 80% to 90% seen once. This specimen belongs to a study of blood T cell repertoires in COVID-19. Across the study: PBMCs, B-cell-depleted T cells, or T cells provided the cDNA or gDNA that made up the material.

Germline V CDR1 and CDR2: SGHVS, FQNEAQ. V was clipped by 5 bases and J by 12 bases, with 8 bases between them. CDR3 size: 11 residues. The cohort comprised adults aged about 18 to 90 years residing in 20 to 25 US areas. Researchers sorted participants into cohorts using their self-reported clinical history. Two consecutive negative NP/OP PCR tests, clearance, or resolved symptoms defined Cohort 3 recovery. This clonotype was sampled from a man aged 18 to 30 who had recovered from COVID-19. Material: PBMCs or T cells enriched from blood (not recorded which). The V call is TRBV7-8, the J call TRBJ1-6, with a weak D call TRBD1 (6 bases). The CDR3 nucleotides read TGTGCCAGCAGCATACAGGGACCCCTCCACTTT. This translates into CASSIQGPLHF.